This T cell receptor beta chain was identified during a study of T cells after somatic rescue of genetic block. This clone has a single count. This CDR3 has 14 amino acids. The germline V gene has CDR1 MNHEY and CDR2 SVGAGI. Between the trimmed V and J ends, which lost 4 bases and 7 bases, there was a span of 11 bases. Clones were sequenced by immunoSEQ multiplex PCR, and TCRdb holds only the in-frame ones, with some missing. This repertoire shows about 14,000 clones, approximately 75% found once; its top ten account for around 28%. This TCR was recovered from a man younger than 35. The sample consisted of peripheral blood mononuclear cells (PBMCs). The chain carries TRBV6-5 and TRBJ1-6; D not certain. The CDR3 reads CASSSPGVNSPLHF. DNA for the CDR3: TGTGCCAGCAGTTCCCCTGGAGTGAATTCACCCCTCCACTTT.